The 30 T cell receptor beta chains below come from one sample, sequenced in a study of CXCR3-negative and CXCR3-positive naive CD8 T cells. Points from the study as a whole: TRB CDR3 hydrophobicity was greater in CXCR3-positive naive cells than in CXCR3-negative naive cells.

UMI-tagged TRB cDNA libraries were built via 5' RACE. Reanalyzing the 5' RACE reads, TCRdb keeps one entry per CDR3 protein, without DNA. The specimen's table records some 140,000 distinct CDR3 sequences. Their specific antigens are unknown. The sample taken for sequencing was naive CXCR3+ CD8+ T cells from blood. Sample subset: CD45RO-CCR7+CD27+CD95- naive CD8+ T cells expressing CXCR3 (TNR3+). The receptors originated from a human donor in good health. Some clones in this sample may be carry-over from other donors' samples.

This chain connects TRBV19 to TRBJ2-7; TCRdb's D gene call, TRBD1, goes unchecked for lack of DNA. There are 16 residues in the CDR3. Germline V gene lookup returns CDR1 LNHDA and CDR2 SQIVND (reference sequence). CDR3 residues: CASSIGWRTGGDEQYF.

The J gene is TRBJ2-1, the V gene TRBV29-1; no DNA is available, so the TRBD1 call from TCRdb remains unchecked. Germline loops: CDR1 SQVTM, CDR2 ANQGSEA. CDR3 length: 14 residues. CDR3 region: CSVDVRGTYNEQFF.

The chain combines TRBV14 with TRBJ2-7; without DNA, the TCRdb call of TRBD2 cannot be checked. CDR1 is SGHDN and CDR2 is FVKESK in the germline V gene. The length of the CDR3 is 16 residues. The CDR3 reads CASSITRAGGLGEQYF.

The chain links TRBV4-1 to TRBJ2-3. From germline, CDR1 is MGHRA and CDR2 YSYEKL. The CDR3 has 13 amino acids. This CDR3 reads CASSLERTDTQYF.

The CDR3 reads CASIVAQEQFF. The chain combines TRBV9 with TRBJ2-1. The CDR3 runs 11 residues. The germline gives CDR1 SGDLS, CDR2 YYNGEE.

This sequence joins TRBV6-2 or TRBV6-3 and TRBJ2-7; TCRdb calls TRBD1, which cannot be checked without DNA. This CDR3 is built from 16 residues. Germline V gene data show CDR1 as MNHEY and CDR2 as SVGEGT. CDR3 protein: CASSYSIAGGIYEQYF.

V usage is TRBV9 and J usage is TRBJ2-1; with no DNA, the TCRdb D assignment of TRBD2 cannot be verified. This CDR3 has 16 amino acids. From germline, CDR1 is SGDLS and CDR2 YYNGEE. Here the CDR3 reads CASSVEGLAIYNEQFF. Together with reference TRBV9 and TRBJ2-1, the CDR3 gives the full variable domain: DSGVTQTPKHLITATGQRVTLRCSPRSGDLSVYWYQQSLDQGLQFLIQYYNGEERAKGNILERFSAQQFPDLHSELNLSSLELGDSALYFCASSVEGLAIYNEQFFGPGTRLTVL.

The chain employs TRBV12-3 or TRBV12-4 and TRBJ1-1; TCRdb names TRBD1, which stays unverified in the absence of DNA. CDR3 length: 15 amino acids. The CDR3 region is CASSFFTTRDPEAFF.

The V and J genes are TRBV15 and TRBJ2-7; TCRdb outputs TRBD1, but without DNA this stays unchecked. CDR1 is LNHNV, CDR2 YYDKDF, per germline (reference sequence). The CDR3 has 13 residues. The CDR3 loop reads CATSTTGTYEQYF.

Here the CDR3 reads CASSSTSTYETQYF. This chain links TRBV28 with TRBJ2-5. Germline V gene lookup returns CDR1 MDHEN and CDR2 SYDVKM. The CDR3 consists of 14 residues.

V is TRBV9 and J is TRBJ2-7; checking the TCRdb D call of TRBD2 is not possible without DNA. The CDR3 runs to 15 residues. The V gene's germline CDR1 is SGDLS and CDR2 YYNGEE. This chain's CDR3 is CASSVEGGYPYEQYF. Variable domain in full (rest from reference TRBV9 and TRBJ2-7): DSGVTQTPKHLITATGQRVTLRCSPRSGDLSVYWYQQSLDQGLQFLIQYYNGEERAKGNILERFSAQQFPDLHSELNLSSLELGDSALYFCASSVEGGYPYEQYFGPGTRLTVT.

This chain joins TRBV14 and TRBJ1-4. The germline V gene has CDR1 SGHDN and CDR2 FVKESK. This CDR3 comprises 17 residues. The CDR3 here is CASSQLTAGATNEKLFF.

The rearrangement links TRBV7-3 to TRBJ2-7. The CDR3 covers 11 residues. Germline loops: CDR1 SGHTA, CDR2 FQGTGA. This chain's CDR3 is CASSTLDEQYF. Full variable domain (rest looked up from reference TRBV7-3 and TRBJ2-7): GAGVSQTPSNKVTEKGKYVELRCDPISGHTALYWYRQSLGQGPEFLIYFQGTGAADDSGLPNDRFFAVRPEGSVSTLKIQRTERGDSAVYLCASSTLDEQYFGPGTRLTVT.

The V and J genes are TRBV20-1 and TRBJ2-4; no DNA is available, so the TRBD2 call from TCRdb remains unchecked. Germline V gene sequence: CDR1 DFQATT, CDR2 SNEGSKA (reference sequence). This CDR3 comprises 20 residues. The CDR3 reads CSARDRNSGAFFLAKNIQYF.

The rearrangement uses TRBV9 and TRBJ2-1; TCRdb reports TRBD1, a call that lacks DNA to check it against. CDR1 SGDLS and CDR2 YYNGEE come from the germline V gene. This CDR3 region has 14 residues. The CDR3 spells CASSDRGLGPGVFF.

The CDR3 sequence is CASSYFSGSYNEQFF. The J gene is TRBJ2-1, the V gene TRBV6-5; TCRdb designates TRBD2, a call that cannot be tested without DNA. CDR3 length: 15 amino acids. Germline V gene data show CDR1 as MNHEY and CDR2 as SVGAGI.

The CDR3 reads CASSGTSGGYEQYF. The chain carries TRBV13 and TRBJ2-7; the D call of TRBD2 rests on TCRdb alone, since no DNA is present to check it. The germline V gene has CDR1 PRHDT and CDR2 FYEKMQ (reference sequence). The CDR3 loop spans 14 amino acids. Based on the CDR3 plus reference TRBV13 and TRBJ2-7, the full variable domain is AAGVIQSPRHLIKEKRETATLKCYPIPRHDTVYWYQQGPGQDPQFLISFYEKMQSDKGSIPDRFSAQQFSDYHSELNMSSLELGDSALYFCASSGTSGGYEQYFGPGTRLTVT.

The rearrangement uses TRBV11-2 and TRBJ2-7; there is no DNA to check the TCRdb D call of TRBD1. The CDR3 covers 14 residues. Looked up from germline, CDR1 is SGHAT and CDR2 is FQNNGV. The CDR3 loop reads CASSLGGGNYEQYF.

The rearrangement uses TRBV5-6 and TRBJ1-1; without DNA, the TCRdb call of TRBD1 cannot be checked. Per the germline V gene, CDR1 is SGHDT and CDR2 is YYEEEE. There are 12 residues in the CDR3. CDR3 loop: CASSLTGGIAFF. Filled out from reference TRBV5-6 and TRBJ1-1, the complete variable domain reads DAGVTQSPTHLIKTRGQQVTLRCSPKSGHDTVSWYQQALGQGPQFIFQYYEEEERQRGNFPDRFSGHQFPNYSSELNVNALLLGDSALYLCASSLTGGIAFFGQGTRLTVV.

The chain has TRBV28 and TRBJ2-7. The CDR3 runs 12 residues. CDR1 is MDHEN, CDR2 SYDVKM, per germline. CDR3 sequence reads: CASRPSSYEQYF.

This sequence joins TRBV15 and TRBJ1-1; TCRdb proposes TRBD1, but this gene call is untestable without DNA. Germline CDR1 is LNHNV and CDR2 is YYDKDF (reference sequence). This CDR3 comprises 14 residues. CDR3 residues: CATSRDRGGTEAFF.

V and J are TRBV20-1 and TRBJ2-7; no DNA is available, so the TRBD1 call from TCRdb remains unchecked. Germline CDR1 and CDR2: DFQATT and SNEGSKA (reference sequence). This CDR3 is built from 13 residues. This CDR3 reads CSAGGQGSHEQYF.

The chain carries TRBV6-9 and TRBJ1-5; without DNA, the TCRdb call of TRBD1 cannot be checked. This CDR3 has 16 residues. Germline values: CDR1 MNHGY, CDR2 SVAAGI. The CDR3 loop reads CASTTRGQGTNQPQHF.

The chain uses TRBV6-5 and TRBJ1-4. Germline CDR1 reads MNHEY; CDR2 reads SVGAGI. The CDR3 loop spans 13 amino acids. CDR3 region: CATRSLGNEKLFF.

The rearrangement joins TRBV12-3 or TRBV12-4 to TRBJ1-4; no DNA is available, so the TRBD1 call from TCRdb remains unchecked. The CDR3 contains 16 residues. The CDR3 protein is CASSPETGGRHEKLFF.

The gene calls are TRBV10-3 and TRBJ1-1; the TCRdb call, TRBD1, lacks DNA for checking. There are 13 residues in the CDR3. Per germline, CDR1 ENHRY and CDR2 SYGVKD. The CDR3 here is CAIRPGVNTEAFF.

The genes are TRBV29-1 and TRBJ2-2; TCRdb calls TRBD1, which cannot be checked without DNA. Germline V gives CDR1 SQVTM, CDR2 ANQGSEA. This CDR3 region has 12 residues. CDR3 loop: CSGTQNSGELFF.

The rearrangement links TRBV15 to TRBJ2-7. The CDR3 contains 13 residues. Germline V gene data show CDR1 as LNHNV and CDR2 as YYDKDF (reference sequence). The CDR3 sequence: CATSRDKAHEQYF.

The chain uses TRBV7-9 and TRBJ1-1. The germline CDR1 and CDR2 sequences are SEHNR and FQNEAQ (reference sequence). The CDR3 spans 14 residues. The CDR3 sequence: CASSLEVLNTEAFF. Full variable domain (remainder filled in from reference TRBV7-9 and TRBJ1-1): DTGVSQNPRHKITKRGQNVTFRCDPISEHNRLYWYRQTLGQGPEFLTYFQNEAQLEKSRLLSDRFSAERPKGSFSTLEIQRTEQGDSAMYLCASSLEVLNTEAFFGQGTRLTVV.

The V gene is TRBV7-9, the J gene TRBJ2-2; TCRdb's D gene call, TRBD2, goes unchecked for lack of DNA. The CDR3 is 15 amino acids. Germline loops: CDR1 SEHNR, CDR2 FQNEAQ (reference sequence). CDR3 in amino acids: CASRRLAGAPGELFF. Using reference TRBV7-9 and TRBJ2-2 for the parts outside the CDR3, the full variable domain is DTGVSQNPRHKITKRGQNVTFRCDPISEHNRLYWYRQTLGQGPEFLTYFQNEAQLEKSRLLSDRFSAERPKGSFSTLEIQRTEQGDSAMYLCASRRLAGAPGELFFGEGSRLTVL.